What follows describes a single T cell receptor (beta chain). Its antigen is as yet unknown. This entry is derived from a study of shared clonotypes between healthy human individuals. Findings and limits, study-wide: Non-shared clonotypes showed lower generation probabilities than clonotypes common to all four donors.

The CDR3 is made up of 14 amino acids. V gave up 0 bases and J gave up 8 bases, with 13 bases separating them. CDR1 is SEHNR and CDR2 is FQNEAQ in the germline V gene (reference sequence). A CD45RA+ naive subset and a CD45RA-negative memory subset were split from CD4+ cells. The data were produced by immunoSEQ multiplex PCR, yet TCRdb's version contains in-frame clones alone and is incomplete. The sample lists 1 million to 1.3 million clones, 75% to 85% occurring once. The sample taken for sequencing was memory CD4+ T cells from PBMCs. Subset in this sample: CD45RA-negative fraction. This clonotype originated in a man aged 18 to 30 in good health. Some clones in this sample may be carry-over from other donors' samples. The gene calls are TRBV7-9 and TRBJ1-2, with TRBD1 as a possible D gene (5 bases). The CDR3: CASSLAGTEGGYTF. CDR3 in DNA: TGTGCCAGCAGCTTAGCCGGGACGGAGGGGGGCTACACCTTC.